The following is a TCR beta chain sequence with its context. Trimming took 0 bases from V and 5 from J; bases not matched to a gene: 8. The CDR3 runs to 16 residues. CDR1 and CDR2 from the germline V gene are SGHRS and YFSETQ. The source of the sample is a study of blood T cell repertoires in COVID-19. Libraries were prepared by immunoSEQ multiplex PCR; TCRdb keeps only in-frame clonotypes and omits some of them. Of about 180,000 clones listed, roughly 87% are singletons. The receptor was isolated from a human donor with acute COVID-19. The donor label of this sample is uncertain. The gene calls are TRBV5-1 and TRBJ2-7; TRBD2 agrees at 10 bases. Sequenced material: PBMCs or T cells enriched from blood (not recorded which). CDR3 nucleotides: TGCGCCAGCAGCTTGGTCCGTAGCGGGGGGTACGACGAGCAGTACTTC. Its protein product is CASSLVRSGGYDEQYF.